Listed here are 4 T cell receptor beta chains from one sample, sequenced in a study of cytomegalovirus exposure and HLA in healthy donors. The PCR contained 60 Vbeta and 13 Jbeta primers. Only in-frame clones appear in the TCRdb table, and some are missing; sequencing was by immunoSEQ multiplex PCR. The sample lists 200,000 to 250,000 clones; about 77% were seen once. The sample taken for sequencing was PBMCs. These receptors came from a woman aged 30 to 39 in good health and CMV-seronegative.

There are a few counts of this clone. The chain uses TRBV7-9 and TRBJ1-2, with D possibly being TRBD1 (6 bases). V was clipped by 10 bases and J by 6 bases, with 18 bases between them. Germline-derived CDR1 and CDR2 are SEHNR and FQNEAQ (reference sequence). This CDR3 contains 13 residues. The CDR3 protein is CAIKLGQRHGYTF. The DNA of the CDR3 is TGTGCCATCAAGCTGGGACAACGACATGGCTACACCTTC.

The V and J genes are TRBV9 and TRBJ2-2; the match to TRBD1 covers 10 bases. The germline gives CDR1 SGDLS, CDR2 YYNGEE. J lost 5 bases, V lost 3 bases, and 7 bases had no gene match. This CDR3 is built from 16 residues. CDR3 protein: CASSGYGTGDTGELFF. As DNA, the CDR3 is TGTGCCAGCAGCGGATACGGGACAGGGGATACCGGGGAGCTGTTTTTT.

The chain links TRBV10-3 to TRBJ1-3; no definite D call. The V end was cut by 8 bases, the J end by 2 bases, with 16 bases between. This CDR3 region has 15 residues. The germline V gene encodes CDR1 ENHRY and CDR2 SYGVKD. The CDR3 loop is CAILGSRGAGNTIYF. CDR3 coding DNA: TGTGCCATCCTCGGGAGTCGGGGAGCTGGAAACACCATATATTTT.

The CDR3 region is CASSSPGLEGYTF. For the CDR3, the DNA is TGTGCCAGCAGCTCCCCGGGACTAGAGGGCTACACCTTC. This chain links TRBV7-9 with TRBJ1-2; D might be TRBD1 (5 bases). The CDR3 has 13 amino acids. Per germline, CDR1 SEHNR and CDR2 FQNEAQ (reference sequence). Deletions cut 4 bases from V and 8 bases from J, with 14 bases between.